Here is one T cell receptor (beta chain) with its context. These data are taken from a study of control samples from healthy donors and cancer patients. The CDR3 length is 13 residues. The V and J ends lost 6 bases and 6 bases, in that order; junction bases with no gene match: 6. CDR1 SQVTM and CDR2 ANQGSEA come from the germline V gene. Method: immunoSEQ multiplex PCR; TCRdb's copy keeps in-frame clones and lacks some. The sample has more than 150,000 clones, nearly 95% seen once. V and J are TRBV29-1 and TRBJ2-7; 12 bases map to TRBD2. Sequencing was performed on blood. The source is a man over 45 in good health. The CDR3 DNA reads TGCAGCGTCTCACTAGCGGGAGGTCTCGAGCAGTACTTC. It specifies CSVSLAGGLEQYF.